These 21 T cell receptor beta chains came from one sample sequenced in a study of shared clonotypes between healthy human individuals. Generated by immunoSEQ multiplex PCR, the TCRdb table keeps only in-frame clones and is missing some. The repertoire holds over 750,000 clones, with 95% to 97% as singletons. Terminally differentiated effector memory CD45RA+ cells were excluded by CCR7 positive selection of CD45RO-negative cells. The sequenced material came from naive CD8+ T cells sorted from blood. Receptors originate from a man aged 25-40 years in good health.

J is TRBJ2-1 and V is TRBV11-2, with D maybe TRBD2 (6 bases). CDR1 and CDR2 from the germline V gene are SGHAT and FQNNGV. This CDR3 has 19 residues. V was shortened by 1 base and J by 12 bases, with 31 bases between the two germline ends. The DNA for the CDR3 is TGTGCCAGCAGCTTAGGGTCGGTGCGGGAAGGCAGACATACGATGGGGCAGTTCTTC. This sequence encodes CASSLGSVREGRHTMGQFF.

The V and J genes are TRBV7-9 and TRBJ2-3; D unresolved. CDR1 and CDR2 (germline): SEHNR, FQNEAQ (reference sequence). The CDR3 totals 17 residues. V was pared by 6 bases and J by 2 bases, with 21 bases between. CDR3 coding DNA: TGTGCCAGCAGTTTTTTACCGGGCCAACAACTCACAGATACGCAGTATTTT. This translates into CASSFLPGQQLTDTQYF.

V usage is TRBV7-8 and J usage is TRBJ1-5, with D possibly matching TRBD1 (6 bases). V was trimmed by 5 bases and J by 1 base, leaving 15 bases between them. The length of the CDR3 is 16 residues. The germline gives CDR1 SGHVS, CDR2 FQNEAQ. The CDR3 coding sequence is TGTGCCAGCAGCGCTAGACAGGCTGGGAGCAATCAGCCCCAGCATTTT. The encoded protein is CASSARQAGSNQPQHF.

The V gene is TRBV7-9, the J gene TRBJ2-3; tentative D call: TRBD2 (6 bases). The CDR3 has 14 amino acids. Between the trimmed V and J ends, which lost 7 bases and 1 base, there was a span of 12 bases. Per the germline V gene, CDR1 is SEHNR and CDR2 is FQNEAQ (reference sequence). The CDR3 sequence is CASTQSSGTDTQYF. DNA for the CDR3: TGTGCCAGCACCCAATCTAGCGGCACAGATACGCAGTATTTT.

The genes are TRBV5-8 and TRBJ2-1, with TRBD2 matching over 12 bases. The CDR3 runs to 14 residues. Looked up from germline, CDR1 is SGHTS and CDR2 is YDEGEE. Trimming took 4 bases from V and 4 from J; bases not matched to a gene: 0. This chain's CDR3 is CASSGLAGYNEQFF. Here the CDR3 DNA reads TGTGCCAGCAGCGGACTAGCGGGGTACAATGAGCAGTTCTTC.

This clone was counted a single time. The J gene is TRBJ2-7, the V gene TRBV5-6, with D possibly being TRBD2 (5 bases). Germline CDR1 SGHDT, CDR2 YYEEEE. V was shortened by 0 bases and J by 6 bases, with 10 bases between the two germline ends. The CDR3 sequence is 13 residues long. CDR3 in amino acids: CASSLGTSSEQYF. DNA for the CDR3: TGTGCCAGCAGCTTGGGGACTTCAAGCGAGCAGTACTTC.

On this clone itself: The same CDR3 arises from other DNA sequences in this sample as well. V is TRBV6-5 and J is TRBJ2-7; D possibly corresponds to TRBD2 (5 bases). Germline V gene sequence: CDR1 MNHEY, CDR2 SVGAGI. This CDR3 is 12 amino acids long. Trimming left V 0 bases short and J 5 bases short, with 5 bases between. The CDR3 DNA reads TGTGCCAGCAGTTACTCGGGAGACGAGCAGTACTTC. Protein sequence: CASSYSGDEQYF.

With respect to this clone: The sample contains more than one DNA sequence encoding this CDR3. The rearrangement joins TRBV7-9 to TRBJ2-5; TRBD2 is a possible D gene (6 bases). V shed 5 bases and J shed 3 bases, with 10 bases lying between them. This CDR3 comprises 13 residues. Germline V gives CDR1 SEHNR, CDR2 FQNEAQ (reference sequence). The CDR3 is CASSLTGEETQYF. CDR3 in DNA: TGTGCCAGCAGCCTGACGGGGGAAGAGACCCAGTACTTC. Together with reference TRBV7-9 and TRBJ2-5, the CDR3 gives the full variable domain: DTGVSQNPRHKITKRGQNVTFRCDPISEHNRLYWYRQTLGQGPEFLTYFQNEAQLEKSRLLSDRFSAERPKGSFSTLEIQRTEQGDSAMYLCASSLTGEETQYFGPGTRLLVL.

The chain is built from TRBV7-9 and TRBJ1-4, with unresolved D. This CDR3 region has 13 residues. Germline assignment: CDR1 SEHNR and CDR2 FQNEAQ (reference sequence). Trimming removed 6 bases at V and 8 bases at J, with 13 bases between. CDR3 sequence: CASRDPMGEKLFF. The DNA for the CDR3 is TGTGCCAGCAGAGACCCAATGGGGGAAAAACTGTTTTTT.

The chain carries TRBV27 and TRBJ2-4; unclear D gene. V shed 7 bases and J shed 8 bases, with 0 bases lying between them. The germline gives CDR1 MNHEY, CDR2 SMNVEV (reference sequence). The CDR3 is 8 amino acids. The CDR3 nucleotides are TGTGCCAGCAACATTCAGTACTTC. It yields the protein CASNIQYF.

The chain carries TRBV19 and TRBJ2-3, with TRBD2 as a possible D gene (5 bases). The CDR3 runs 18 residues. CDR1 LNHDA and CDR2 SQIVND come from the germline V gene (reference sequence). V was pared by 4 bases and J by 1 base, with 21 bases between. The CDR3 DNA reads as TGTGCCAGTAGTACTCCTGTTATTGAGAAGGGAGGCACAGATACGCAGTATTTT. It specifies CASSTPVIEKGGTDTQYF.

The chain has TRBV7-9 and TRBJ1-4; no clear D gene. The CDR3 extends over 12 amino acids. Germline assignment: CDR1 SEHNR and CDR2 FQNEAQ (reference sequence). Between the trimmed V and J ends, which lost 2 bases and 6 bases, there was a span of 4 bases. The CDR3 DNA follows: TGTGCCAGCAGCTTAACAGATGAAAAACTGTTTTTT. Encoded protein: CASSLTDEKLFF. The whole variable domain, filled in from reference TRBV7-9 and TRBJ1-4, reads DTGVSQNPRHKITKRGQNVTFRCDPISEHNRLYWYRQTLGQGPEFLTYFQNEAQLEKSRLLSDRFSAERPKGSFSTLEIQRTEQGDSAMYLCASSLTDEKLFFGSGTQLSVL.

The genes are TRBV7-3 and TRBJ2-7, with a weak D call TRBD2 (6 bases). The V gene's germline CDR1 is SGHTA and CDR2 FQGTGA. The CDR3 is made up of 15 amino acids. The V gene lost 5 bases and the J gene lost 2 bases, with 16 bases spanning the gap. The CDR3 loop is CASSRTGGTAYEQYF. In DNA form, the CDR3 reads TGTGCCAGCAGCCGAACTGGGGGGACCGCCTACGAGCAGTACTTC.

The chain uses TRBV19 and TRBJ2-7; 10 nucleotides line up with TRBD2. The CDR3 covers 13 residues. CDR1 and CDR2 (germline): LNHDA, SQIVND (reference sequence). Trimming cost V 7 bases and J 7 bases; bases outside gene matches: 7. CDR3 residues: CASKAGGLGEQYF. CDR3 coding DNA: TGTGCCAGTAAAGCGGGAGGGCTGGGAGAGCAGTACTTC. Using reference TRBV19 and TRBJ2-7 for the parts outside the CDR3, the full variable domain is DGGITQSPKYLFRKEGQNVTLSCEQNLNHDAMYWYRQDPGQGLRLIYYSQIVNDFQKGDIAEGYSVSREKKESFPLTVTSAQKNPTAFYLCASKAGGLGEQYFGPGTRLTVT.

The rearrangement uses TRBV28 and TRBJ1-5, with unresolved D. V was pared by 3 bases and J by 9 bases, with 9 bases between. The CDR3 spans 12 residues. In germline, CDR1 is MDHEN, CDR2 SYDVKM. The CDR3 reads CASSLGGGPQHF. CDR3 DNA sequence: TGTGCCAGCAGTTTGGGTGGCGGGCCCCAGCATTTT.

This clone appeared a single time. The chain uses TRBV4-1 and TRBJ1-4; D is undetermined. The CDR3 covers 15 residues. Trimming stripped 4 bases from V and 6 bases from J, with 15 bases between. Germline V lookup: CDR1 MGHRA, CDR2 YSYEKL. The CDR3 DNA reads TGCGCCAGCAGCCCCGAAGGGCAAGTCGATGAAAAACTGTTTTTT. Its translation is CASSPEGQVDEKLFF.

The J gene is TRBJ2-5, the V gene TRBV28, with 8 bases aligning to TRBD2. The germline V gene encodes CDR1 MDHEN and CDR2 SYDVKM. CDR3 size: 16 residues. Trimming took 6 bases from V and 5 from J; bases not matched to a gene: 14. CDR3 protein: CASSLQGLETIETQYF. CDR3 coding DNA: TGTGCCAGCAGCCTCCAGGGACTAGAGACGATCGAGACCCAGTACTTC.

The rearrangement links TRBV4-3 to TRBJ2-7; a weak D match, TRBD1 (7 bases). CDR1 and CDR2 from the germline V gene are LGHNA and YSLEER. Trimming took off 0 bases at V and 2 bases at J, with 14 bases between the two ends. The CDR3 extends over 16 amino acids. The CDR3 loop reads CASSQDSAGGTYEQYF. The CDR3 nucleotides read TGCGCCAGCAGCCAAGATAGCGCAGGGGGGACCTACGAGCAGTACTTC.

This clone was picked up one time. V and J are TRBV5-1 and TRBJ1-2, with 10 bases identical to TRBD1. CDR1 SGHRS and CDR2 YFSETQ come from the germline V gene. The CDR3 runs 17 residues. V was clipped by 4 bases and J by 4 bases; unmatched bases: 13. This CDR3 reads CASSGDRGRPSVYGYTF. CDR3 DNA sequence: TGCGCCAGCAGCGGCGACAGGGGGCGGCCCAGCGTCTATGGCTACACCTTC.

The chain is built from TRBV7-9 and TRBJ2-3, with 7 bases lining up with TRBD1. Germline V gene data show CDR1 as SEHNR and CDR2 as FQNEAQ (reference sequence). The CDR3 is made up of 14 amino acids. Unmatched junction bases numbered 5, after V lost 5 bases and J lost 3 bases. The CDR3 DNA sequence: TGTGCCAGCAGCCCCACGACAGGGACAGATACGCAGTATTTT. This gives the protein CASSPTTGTDTQYF.

The count of this clone is one. V usage is TRBV7-9 and J usage is TRBJ2-3; D is ambiguous. CDR1 and CDR2 from the germline V gene are SEHNR and FQNEAQ (reference sequence). There are 14 residues in the CDR3. V shed 2 bases and J shed 0 bases, with 6 bases lying between them. The CDR3 reads CASSLWASTDTQYF. The CDR3, as DNA: TGTGCCAGCAGCTTATGGGCCAGCACAGATACGCAGTATTTT. Drawing the rest from reference TRBV7-9 and TRBJ2-3, the complete variable domain is DTGVSQNPRHKITKRGQNVTFRCDPISEHNRLYWYRQTLGQGPEFLTYFQNEAQLEKSRLLSDRFSAERPKGSFSTLEIQRTEQGDSAMYLCASSLWASTDTQYFGPGTRLTVL.